This T cell receptor (beta chain) is from a study of metastatic and nonmetastatic thyroid tumors. Overall study: It was across blood and tumor or nodule tissue from malignant and benign thyroid patients that repertoires were compared. Study-wide results and limits: Benign nodules were reported to have significantly lower TCR beta diversity than malignant thyroid tumors, in blood and tumor.

Every patient was untreated before thyroid surgery. This clone was recorded many times. Its specificity is not known. Per the original methods: The distant-metastasis classifier for papillary thyroid cancer was built from CDR3 differences across clinicopathological groups. From the PCR reads, TCRdb re-called clones with MiXCR. The V and J calls follow TCRdb's processing rather than the paper's. The sample lists about 40,000 clones; around 16% were seen once. Germline CDR1 reads MNHNS; CDR2 reads SASEGT. The CDR3 totals 13 residues. V lost 3 bases and J lost 2, with 8 bases in between. The sequencing sample was made of tumor tissue. The chain recombines TRBV6-1 with TRBJ2-7; D uncertain. The source is a female donor with papillary thyroid cancer or a benign thyroid nodule (not recorded which). Some clones in this sample may be carry-over from other donors' samples. The CDR3 nucleotides are TGTGCCAGCAGTGATCGCTTGGCCTACGAGCAGTACTTC. This gives the protein CASSDRLAYEQYF.